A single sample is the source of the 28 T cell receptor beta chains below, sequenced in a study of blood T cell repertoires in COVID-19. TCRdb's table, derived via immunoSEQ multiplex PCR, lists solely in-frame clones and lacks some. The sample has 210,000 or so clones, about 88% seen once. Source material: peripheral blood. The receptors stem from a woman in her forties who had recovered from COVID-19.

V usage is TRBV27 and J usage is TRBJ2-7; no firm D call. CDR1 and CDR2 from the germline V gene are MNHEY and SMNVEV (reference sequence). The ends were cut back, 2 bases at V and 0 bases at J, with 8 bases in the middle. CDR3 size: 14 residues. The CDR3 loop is CASSLAASSYEQYF. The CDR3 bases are TGTGCCAGCAGTTTAGCGGCTTCCTCCTACGAGCAGTACTTC.

Written as DNA, the CDR3 is TGTGCCAGCAGCGTAGATCTCGGGACAGCTACCTACGAGCAGTACTTC. This codes for CASSVDLGTATYEQYF. The chain recombines TRBV9 with TRBJ2-7; TRBD1 matches at 7 bases. This CDR3 spans 16 amino acids. Trimming cost V 0 bases and J 2 bases; bases outside gene matches: 8. Germline CDR1 SGDLS, CDR2 YYNGEE.

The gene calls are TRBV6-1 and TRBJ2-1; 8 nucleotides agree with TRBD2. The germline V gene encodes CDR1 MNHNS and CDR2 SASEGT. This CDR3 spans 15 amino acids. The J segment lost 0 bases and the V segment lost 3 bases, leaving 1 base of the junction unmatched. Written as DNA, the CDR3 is TGTGCCAGCAGTGAGAGCGGGAGCTCCTACAATGAGCAGTTCTTC. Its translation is CASSESGSSYNEQFF.

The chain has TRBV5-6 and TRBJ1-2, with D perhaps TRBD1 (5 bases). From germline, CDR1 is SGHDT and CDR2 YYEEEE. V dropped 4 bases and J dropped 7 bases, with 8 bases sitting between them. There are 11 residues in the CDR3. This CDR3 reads CASSPGFGYTF. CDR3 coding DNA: TGTGCCAGCAGCCCAGGGTTTGGCTACACCTTC.

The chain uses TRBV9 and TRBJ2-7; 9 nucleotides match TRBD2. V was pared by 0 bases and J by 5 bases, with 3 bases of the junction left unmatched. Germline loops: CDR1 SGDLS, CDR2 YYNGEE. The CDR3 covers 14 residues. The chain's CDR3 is CASSVGPSGDEQYF. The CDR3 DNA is TGTGCCAGCAGCGTAGGGCCTAGCGGGGACGAGCAGTACTTC.

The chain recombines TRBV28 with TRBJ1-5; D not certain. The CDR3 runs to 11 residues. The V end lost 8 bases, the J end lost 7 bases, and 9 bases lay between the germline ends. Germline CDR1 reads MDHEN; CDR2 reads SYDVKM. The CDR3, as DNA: TGTGCCAGCGGGAGGGTACAGCCCCAGCATTTT. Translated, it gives CASGRVQPQHF.

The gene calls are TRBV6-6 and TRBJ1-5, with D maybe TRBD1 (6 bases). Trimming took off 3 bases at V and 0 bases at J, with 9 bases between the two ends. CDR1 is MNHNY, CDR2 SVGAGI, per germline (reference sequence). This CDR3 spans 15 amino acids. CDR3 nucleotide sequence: TGTGCCAGCAGTTATGACAGGCATAGCAATCAGCCCCAGCATTTT. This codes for CASSYDRHSNQPQHF.

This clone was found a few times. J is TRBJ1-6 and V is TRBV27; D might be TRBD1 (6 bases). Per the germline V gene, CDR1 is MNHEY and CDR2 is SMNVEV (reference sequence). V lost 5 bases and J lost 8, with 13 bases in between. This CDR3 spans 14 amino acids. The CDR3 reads CASSIRGGDSPLHF. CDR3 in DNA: TGTGCCAGCAGTATCAGGGGAGGGGATTCACCCCTCCACTTT.

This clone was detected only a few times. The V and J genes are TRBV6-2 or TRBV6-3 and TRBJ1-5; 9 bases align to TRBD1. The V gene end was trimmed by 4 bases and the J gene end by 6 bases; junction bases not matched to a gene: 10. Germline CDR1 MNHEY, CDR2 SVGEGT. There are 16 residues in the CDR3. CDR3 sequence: CASSFHTGGAGQPQHF. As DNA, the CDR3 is TGTGCCAGCAGTTTTCATACAGGGGGCGCGGGTCAGCCCCAGCATTTT.

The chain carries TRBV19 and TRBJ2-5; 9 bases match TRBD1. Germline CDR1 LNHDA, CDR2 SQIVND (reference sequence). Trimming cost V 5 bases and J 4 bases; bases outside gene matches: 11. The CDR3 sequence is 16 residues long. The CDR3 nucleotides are TGTGCCAGTAGTCCCCACCGGGACAGGGATAGAGAGACCCAGTACTTC. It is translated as CASSPHRDRDRETQYF.

The CDR3 reads CASSTTGNSNQPQHF. The CDR3 DNA follows: TGTGCCAGCAGCACCACAGGGAATAGCAATCAGCCCCAGCATTTT. The chain couples TRBV3-1 (or the pseudogene TRBV3-2) to TRBJ1-5; perhaps TRBD1 as D (6 bases). The CDR3 spans 15 residues. Trimming removed 5 bases from V and 0 bases from J, with 11 bases in between. Germline V CDR1 and CDR2: LGHDT, YNNKEL (reference sequence).

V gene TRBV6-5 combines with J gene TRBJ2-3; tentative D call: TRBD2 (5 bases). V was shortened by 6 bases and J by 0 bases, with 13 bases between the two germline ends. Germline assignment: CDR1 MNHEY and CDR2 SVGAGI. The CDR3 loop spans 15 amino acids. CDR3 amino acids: CASSPGLGSTDTQYF. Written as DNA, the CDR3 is TGTGCCAGCAGCCCCGGACTGGGAAGCACAGATACGCAGTATTTT.

DNA of the CDR3: TGCGCCAGCAGCTTGTTAGCTAGCGGCCTCCAAGAGACCCAGTACTTC. It yields the protein CASSLLASGLQETQYF. The chain combines TRBV5-1 with TRBJ2-5; TRBD2 agrees at 7 bases. This CDR3 contains 16 residues. V shed 1 base and J 1 base; nucleotides not matched to a gene: 7. Germline CDR1 reads SGHRS; CDR2 reads YFSETQ.

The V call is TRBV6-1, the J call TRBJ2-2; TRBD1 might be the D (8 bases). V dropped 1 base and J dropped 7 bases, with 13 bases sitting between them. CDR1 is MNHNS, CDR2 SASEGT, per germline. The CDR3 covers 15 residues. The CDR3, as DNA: TGTGCCAGCAGTGAAGACAGGGGGAGGGTCGGGGAGCTGTTTTTT. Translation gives CASSEDRGRVGELFF.

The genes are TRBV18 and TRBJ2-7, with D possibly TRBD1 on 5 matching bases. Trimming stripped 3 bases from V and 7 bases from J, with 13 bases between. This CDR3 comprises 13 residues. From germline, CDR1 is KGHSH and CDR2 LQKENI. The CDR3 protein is CASSPDTGTEQYF. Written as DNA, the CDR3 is TGTGCCAGCTCACCGGACACCGGTACGGAGCAGTACTTC.

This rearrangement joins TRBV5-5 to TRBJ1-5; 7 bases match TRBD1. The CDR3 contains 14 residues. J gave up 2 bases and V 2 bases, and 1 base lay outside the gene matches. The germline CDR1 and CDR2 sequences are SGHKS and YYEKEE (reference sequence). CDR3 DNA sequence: TGTGCCAGCAGCTTAGACAGGGGCAATCAGCCCCAGCATTTT. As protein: CASSLDRGNQPQHF.

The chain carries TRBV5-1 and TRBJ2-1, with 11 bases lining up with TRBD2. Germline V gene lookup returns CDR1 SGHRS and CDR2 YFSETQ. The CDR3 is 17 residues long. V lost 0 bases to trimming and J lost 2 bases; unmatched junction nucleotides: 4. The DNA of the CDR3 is TGCGCCAGCAGCTTGGCCGGGACTAGCGGTACCTACAATGAGCAGTTCTTC. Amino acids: CASSLAGTSGTYNEQFF.

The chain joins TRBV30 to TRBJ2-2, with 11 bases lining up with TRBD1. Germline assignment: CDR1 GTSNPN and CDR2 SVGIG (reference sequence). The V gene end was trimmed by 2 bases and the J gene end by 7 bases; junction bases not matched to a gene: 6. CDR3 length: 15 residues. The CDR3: CAWSMDRGQGGELFF. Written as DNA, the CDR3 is TGTGCCTGGAGTATGGACAGGGGGCAAGGCGGGGAGCTGTTTTTT.

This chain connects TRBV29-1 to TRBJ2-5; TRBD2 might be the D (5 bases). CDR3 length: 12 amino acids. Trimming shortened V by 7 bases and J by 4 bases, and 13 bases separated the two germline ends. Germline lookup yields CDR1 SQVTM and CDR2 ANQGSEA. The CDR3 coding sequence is TGCAGCGCCGGGGTATCGGTAGAGACCCAGTACTTC. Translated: CSAGVSVETQYF.

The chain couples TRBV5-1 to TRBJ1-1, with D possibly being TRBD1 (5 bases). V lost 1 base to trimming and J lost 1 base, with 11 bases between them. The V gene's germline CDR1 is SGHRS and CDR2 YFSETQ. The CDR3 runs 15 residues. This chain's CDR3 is CASSLRQTGNTEAFF. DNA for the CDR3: TGCGCCAGCAGCTTGCGGCAAACAGGGAACACTGAAGCTTTCTTT.

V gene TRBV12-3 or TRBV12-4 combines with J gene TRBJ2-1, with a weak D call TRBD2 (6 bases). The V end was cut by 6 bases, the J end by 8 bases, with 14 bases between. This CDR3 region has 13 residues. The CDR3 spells CASSKLAVHEQFF. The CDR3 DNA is TGTGCCAGCAGCAAACTAGCTGTCCATGAGCAGTTCTTC.

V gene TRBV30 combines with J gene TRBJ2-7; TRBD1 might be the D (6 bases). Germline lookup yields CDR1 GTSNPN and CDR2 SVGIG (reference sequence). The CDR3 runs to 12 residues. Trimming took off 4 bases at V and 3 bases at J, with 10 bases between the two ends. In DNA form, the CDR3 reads TGTGCCTGGATGACAGGACACTACGAGCAGTACTTC. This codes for CAWMTGHYEQYF.

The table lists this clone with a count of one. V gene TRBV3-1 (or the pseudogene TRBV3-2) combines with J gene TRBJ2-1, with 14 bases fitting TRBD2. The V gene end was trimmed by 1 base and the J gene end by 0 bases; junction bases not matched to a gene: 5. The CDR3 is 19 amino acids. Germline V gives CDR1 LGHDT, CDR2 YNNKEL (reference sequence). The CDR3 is CASSQVTSGRESSYNEQFF. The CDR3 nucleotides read TGTGCCAGCAGCCAAGTGACTAGCGGGAGGGAGAGCTCCTACAATGAGCAGTTCTTC.

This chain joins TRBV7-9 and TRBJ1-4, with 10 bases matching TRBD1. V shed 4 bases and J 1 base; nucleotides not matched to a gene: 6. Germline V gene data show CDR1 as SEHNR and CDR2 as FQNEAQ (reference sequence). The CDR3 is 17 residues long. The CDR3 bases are TGTGCCAGCAGCTCGTCGGACAGGGGGGAAACTAATGAAAAACTGTTTTTT. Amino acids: CASSSSDRGETNEKLFF.

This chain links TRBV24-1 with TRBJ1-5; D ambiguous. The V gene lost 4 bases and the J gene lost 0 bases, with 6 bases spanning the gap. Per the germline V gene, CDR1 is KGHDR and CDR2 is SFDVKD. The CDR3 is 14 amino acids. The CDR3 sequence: CATSEQFSNQPQHF. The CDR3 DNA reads TGTGCCACCAGTGAGCAGTTTAGCAATCAGCCCCAGCATTTT.

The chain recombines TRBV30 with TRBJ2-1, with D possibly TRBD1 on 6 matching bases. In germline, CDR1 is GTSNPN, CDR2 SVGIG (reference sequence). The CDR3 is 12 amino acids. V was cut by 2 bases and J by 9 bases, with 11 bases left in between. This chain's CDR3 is CAWSSQGTEQFF. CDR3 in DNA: TGTGCCTGGAGTTCACAGGGTACTGAGCAGTTCTTC.

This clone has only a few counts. CDR3 sequence: CASSTGQSYNEQFF. CDR3 nucleotides: TGTGCCAGCAGTACCGGACAGTCCTACAATGAGCAGTTCTTC. The J gene is TRBJ2-1, the V gene TRBV28, with TRBD1 as a possible D gene (6 bases). CDR3 length equals 14 residues. Per the germline V gene, CDR1 is MDHEN and CDR2 is SYDVKM. The V gene lost 5 bases and the J gene lost 1 base, with 9 bases spanning the gap.

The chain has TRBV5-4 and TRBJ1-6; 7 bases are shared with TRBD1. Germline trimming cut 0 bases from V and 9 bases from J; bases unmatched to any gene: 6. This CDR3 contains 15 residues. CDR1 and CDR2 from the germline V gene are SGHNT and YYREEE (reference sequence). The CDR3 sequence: CASSLEGGPISPLHF. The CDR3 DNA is TGTGCCAGCAGCTTGGAAGGGGGCCCCATTTCACCCCTCCACTTT.